The 20 T cell receptor beta chains listed next were all sequenced from one sample in a study of T cell responses to AZD1222 COVID-19 vaccine. Assay: immunoSEQ multiplex PCR; the TCRdb copy retains only in-frame clones and omits some. The sample contains 130,000 to 150,000 clones, roughly 90% of which appear only once. This specimen was peripheral blood, taken on day 0 of AZD1222 vaccination. All receptors come from an adult in good health.

The rearrangement joins TRBV5-1 to TRBJ2-2; D may be TRBD1 (5 bases). Germline V gene lookup returns CDR1 SGHRS and CDR2 YFSETQ. Trimming left V 5 bases short and J 4 bases short, with 15 bases between. The CDR3 totals 15 residues. CDR3 in amino acids: CASSLTLRGTGELFF. For the CDR3, the DNA is TGCGCCAGCAGTCTTACGTTAAGGGGCACCGGGGAGCTGTTTTTT.

The chain couples TRBV2 to TRBJ2-7; D remains unclear. The germline V and J ends were trimmed by 7 bases and 3 bases, with 10 bases remaining between them. In germline, CDR1 is SNHLY, CDR2 FYNNEI. There are 12 residues in the CDR3. CDR3 in amino acids: CASTQSLYEQYF. The DNA of the CDR3 is TGTGCCAGCACCCAAAGCCTCTACGAGCAGTACTTC.

The chain combines TRBV7-8 with TRBJ1-5; no clear D. Germline CDR1 reads SGHVS; CDR2 reads FQNEAQ. The CDR3 is 14 amino acids. Trimming cost V 1 base and J 2 bases, with 6 bases left between them. CDR3 loop: CASSLDRGNQPQHF. In DNA form, the CDR3 reads TGTGCCAGCAGCTTAGACAGAGGCAATCAGCCCCAGCATTTT.

This clone was counted a single time. The chain has TRBV2 and TRBJ2-7, with 8 nucleotides matching TRBD2. With 4 bases clipped from V and 6 bases from J, the junction kept 5 bases outside the gene matches. The length of the CDR3 is 13 residues. Per germline, CDR1 SNHLY and CDR2 FYNNEI. The CDR3 loop is CASSGGGRSEQYF. The CDR3 DNA reads TGTGCCAGCAGTGGGGGCGGGAGGAGCGAGCAGTACTTC.

The chain couples TRBV6-6 to TRBJ2-3; 13 positions match TRBD2. This CDR3 comprises 17 residues. V was pared by 5 bases and J by 0 bases, with 5 bases of the junction left unmatched. Per the germline V gene, CDR1 is MNHNY and CDR2 is SVGAGI (reference sequence). The CDR3 coding sequence is TGTGCCAGCAGTCGAGGACTAGCGGGAGAGAGCACAGATACGCAGTATTTT. This gives the protein CASSRGLAGESTDTQYF.

This chain uses TRBV27 with TRBJ2-2, with D possibly being TRBD1 (6 bases). The germline gives CDR1 MNHEY, CDR2 SMNVEV (reference sequence). This CDR3 is 14 amino acids long. Trimming stripped 5 bases from V and 6 bases from J, with 13 bases between. The CDR3 reads CASSPQGIAGELFF. The CDR3 DNA is TGTGCCAGCAGTCCCCAGGGGATTGCCGGGGAGCTGTTTTTT.

The CDR3 spells CASSAGGNQPQHF. The CDR3 nucleotides are TGTGCCAGCAGTGCCGGGGGCAATCAGCCCCAGCATTTT. The V call is TRBV6-2 or TRBV6-3, the J call TRBJ1-5, with D uncertain. Per the germline V gene, CDR1 is MNHEY and CDR2 is SVGEGT. Trimming left V 5 bases short and J 2 bases short, with 7 bases between. This CDR3 has 13 amino acids.

This clone was recorded once. J is TRBJ2-2 and V is TRBV19, with no clear D. The CDR3 is 14 amino acids. V dropped 4 bases and J dropped 1 base, with 7 bases sitting between them. Per germline, CDR1 LNHDA and CDR2 SQIVND (reference sequence). CDR3 loop: CASSRAENTGELFF. As DNA, the CDR3 is TGTGCCAGTAGTAGGGCGGAGAACACCGGGGAGCTGTTTTTT.

The chain has TRBV4-1 and TRBJ1-5, with TRBD1 as a possible D gene (5 bases). Trimming took off 0 bases at V and 5 bases at J, with 8 bases between the two ends. Germline-derived CDR1 and CDR2 are MGHRA and YSYEKL. This CDR3 is 14 amino acids long. Here the CDR3 DNA reads TGCGCCAGCAGCCAAGACGGGGCGGATCAGCCCCAGCATTTT. It codes for CASSQDGADQPQHF.

The chain couples TRBV5-1 to TRBJ2-3; possible D gene TRBD1, 5 bases. The CDR3 length is 17 residues. Germline V gene lookup returns CDR1 SGHRS and CDR2 YFSETQ. The germline V and J ends were trimmed by 0 bases and 4 bases, with 18 bases remaining between them. In nucleotides, the CDR3 is TGCGCCAGCAGCTTGGCCACAGGCCAGTCCCAAGCAGATACGCAGTATTTT. This codes for CASSLATGQSQADTQYF.

The chain has TRBV29-1 and TRBJ2-3; D gene uncertain. Germline CDR1 is SQVTM and CDR2 is ANQGSEA. V gave up 0 bases and J gave up 3 bases, with 13 bases separating them. There are 15 residues in the CDR3. CDR3 sequence reads: CSVEDVGLGTDTQYF. CDR3 nucleotide sequence: TGCAGCGTTGAAGATGTAGGGTTGGGGACAGATACGCAGTATTTT.

This clone was picked up a small number of times. The chain uses TRBV30 and TRBJ2-7; 10 positions match TRBD2. Trimming removed 0 bases from V and 2 bases from J; junction bases left unmatched: 7. The germline gives CDR1 GTSNPN, CDR2 SVGIG (reference sequence). The CDR3 length is 16 residues. CDR3 amino acids: CAWSVAGLAGAYEQYF. The DNA for the CDR3 is TGTGCCTGGAGTGTAGCGGGGCTAGCGGGAGCCTACGAGCAGTACTTC.

The chain employs TRBV9 and TRBJ2-1, with 7 nucleotides matching TRBD2. Per the germline V gene, CDR1 is SGDLS and CDR2 is YYNGEE. J lost 3 bases, V lost 7 bases, and 13 bases had no gene match. This CDR3 is built from 16 residues. The CDR3 protein is CASGSPRSGDYNEQFF. The CDR3 nucleotides are TGTGCCAGCGGCTCACCGCGGAGCGGGGACTACAATGAGCAGTTCTTC.

The rearrangement joins TRBV24-1 to TRBJ2-7; 7 bases line up with TRBD1. The junction had 6 bases not matched to a gene; V was cut back by 4 bases and J by 7 bases. The CDR3 is 13 amino acids. Germline V gene lookup returns CDR1 KGHDR and CDR2 SFDVKD. DNA of the CDR3: TGTGCCACCAGTGACGGGACAGTCCTGGAGCAGTACTTC. Translation gives CATSDGTVLEQYF.

This clone turned up a few times. The V call is TRBV18, the J call TRBJ1-2; unclear D gene. Trimming shortened V by 0 bases and J by 4 bases, and 6 bases separated the two germline ends. The germline V gene encodes CDR1 KGHSH and CDR2 LQKENI. CDR3 size: 13 residues. CDR3 bases: TGTGCCAGCTCACCACCCATGATCTATGGCTACACCTTC. This sequence encodes CASSPPMIYGYTF.

This rearrangement joins TRBV5-4 to TRBJ2-7; the D gene could be TRBD1 or TRBD2 (6 bases each). Deletions cut 5 bases from V and 7 bases from J, with 22 bases between. The CDR3 is made up of 15 amino acids. Germline V gene data show CDR1 as SGHNT and CDR2 as YYREEE (reference sequence). In DNA form, the CDR3 reads TGTGCCAGCAGGCTTGGGAGGACAGACCCTAGAGAGCAGTACTTC. Residues: CASRLGRTDPREQYF. The variable domain in full, completed from reference TRBV5-4 and TRBJ2-7, reads ETGVTQSPTHLIKTRGQQVTLRCSSQSGHNTVSWYQQALGQGPQFIFQYYREEENGRGNFPPRFSGLQFPNYSSELNVNALELDDSALYLCASRLGRTDPREQYFGPGTRLTVT.

The rearrangement joins TRBV2 to TRBJ2-5; D may be TRBD2 (6 bases). V was cut by 3 bases and J by 5 bases, with 16 bases left in between. Germline-derived CDR1 and CDR2 are SNHLY and FYNNEI. The CDR3 runs to 15 residues. The CDR3 nucleotides are TGTGCCAGCAGTGAGTTGGCGGGAAGCGACGAGACCCAGTACTTC. Residues: CASSELAGSDETQYF. The complete variable domain, with remaining parts taken from reference TRBV2 and TRBJ2-5, reads EPEVTQTPSHQVTQMGQEVILRCVPISNHLYFYWYRQILGQKVEFLVSFYNNEISEKSEIFDDQFSVERPDGSNFTLKIRSTKLEDSAMYFCASSELAGSDETQYFGPGTRLLVL.

The rearrangement links TRBV29-1 to TRBJ1-4; tentatively, D is TRBD1 (6 bases). Germline-derived CDR1 and CDR2 are SQVTM and ANQGSEA. Trimming left V 6 bases short and J 8 bases short, with 16 bases between. The CDR3 loop spans 13 amino acids. CDR3 region: CSVDPGVGEKLFF. DNA for the CDR3: TGCAGCGTGGATCCAGGGGTAGGGGAAAAACTGTTTTTT.

V is TRBV10-3 and J is TRBJ2-3; no clear D. Between the trimmed V and J ends, which lost 8 bases and 0 bases, there was a span of 15 bases. Germline-derived CDR1 and CDR2 are ENHRY and SYGVKD. The CDR3 totals 15 residues. CDR3 DNA sequence: TGTGCCATCTTGGGGTCCCTGCGTAGCACAGATACGCAGTATTTT. Translated, it gives CAILGSLRSTDTQYF.

The chain combines TRBV19 with TRBJ2-1; 15 nucleotides match TRBD2. Germline V gene sequence: CDR1 LNHDA, CDR2 SQIVND (reference sequence). V shed 4 bases, J shed 4 bases, and the junction held 8 bases outside the gene matches. CDR3 size: 18 residues. CDR3 DNA sequence: TGTGCCAGTAGTACCTTAACCGGGACTAGCGGGAGGTACAATGAGCAGTTCTTC. This encodes CASSTLTGTSGRYNEQFF.